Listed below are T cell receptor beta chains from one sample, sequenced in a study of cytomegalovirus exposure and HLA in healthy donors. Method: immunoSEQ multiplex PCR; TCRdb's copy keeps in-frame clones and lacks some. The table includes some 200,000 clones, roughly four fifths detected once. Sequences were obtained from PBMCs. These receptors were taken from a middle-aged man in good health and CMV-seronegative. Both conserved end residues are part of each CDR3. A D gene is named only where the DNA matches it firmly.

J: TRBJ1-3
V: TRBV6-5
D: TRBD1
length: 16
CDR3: CASSYSTGTGGNTIYF
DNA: TGTGCCAGCAGTTACTCAACCGGGACAGGCGGAAACACCATATATTTT

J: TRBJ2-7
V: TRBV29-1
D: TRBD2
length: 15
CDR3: CSVVIFRGVGNEQYF
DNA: TGCAGCGTTGTCATCTTTCGGGGGGTAGGCAACGAGCAGTACTTC

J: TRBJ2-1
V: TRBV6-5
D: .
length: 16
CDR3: CASSYSGQPLYNEQFF
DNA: TGTGCCAGCAGTTACTCGGGGCAGCCCCTTTACAATGAGCAGTTCTTC

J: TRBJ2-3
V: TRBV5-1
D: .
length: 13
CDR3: CASSLLVSDTQYF
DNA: TGCGCCAGCAGCCTCCTAGTCTCAGATACGCAGTATTTT

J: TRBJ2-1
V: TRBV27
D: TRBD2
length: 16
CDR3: CASSFPRGGGRDEQFF
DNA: TGTGCCAGCAGTTTCCCCCGGGGCGGGGGGAGAGATGAGCAGTTCTTC

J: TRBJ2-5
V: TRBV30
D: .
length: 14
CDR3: CAWKAEGAVETQYF
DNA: TGTGCCTGGAAAGCCGAGGGAGCCGTAGAGACCCAGTACTTC

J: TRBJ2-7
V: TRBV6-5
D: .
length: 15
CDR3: CASSYDRGLWNEQYF
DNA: TGTGCCAGCAGTTACGATAGAGGCCTGTGGAACGAGCAGTACTTC

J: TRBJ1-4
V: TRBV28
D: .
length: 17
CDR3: CASSLLVTGGIGEKLFF
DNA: TGTGCCAGCAGTTTATTAGTCACTGGGGGGATTGGGGAAAAACTGTTTTTT

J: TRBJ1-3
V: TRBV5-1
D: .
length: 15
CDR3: CASSFDSSSGNTIYF
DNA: TGCGCCAGCAGTTTCGACTCGAGCTCTGGAAACACCATATATTTT

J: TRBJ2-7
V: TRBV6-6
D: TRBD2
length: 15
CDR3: CASSGAGGPTYEQYF
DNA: TGTGCCAGCAGTGGAGCGGGGGGCCCAACCTACGAGCAGTACTTC

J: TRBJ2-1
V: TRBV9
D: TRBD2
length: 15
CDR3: CASSVSGLAGNEQFF
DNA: TGTGCCAGCAGCGTCTCTGGACTAGCGGGAAATGAGCAGTTCTTC